The clone carrying this TCR beta chain showed up many times. Its antigen remains unknown. The germline CDR1 and CDR2 sequences are ENHRY and SYGVKD. V lost 6 bases to trimming and J lost 0 bases; unmatched junction nucleotides: 11. CDR3 length equals 18 residues. The sample belongs to a study of type 1 regulatory T cells. Study-level information: An in vitro protocol generated T-allo10, a Tr1-enriched, alloantigen-specific CD4 T cell product.

TCRdb ran MiXCR on the reads and lists one entry per CDR3 protein. The data contain fewer than 25,000 distinct CDR3 sequences, less than 60% of them singletons. The rearrangement joins TRBV10-3 to TRBJ2-2, with 9 bases aligning to TRBD1. Sequences were obtained from cultured T cells, either the whole culture or a sorted T cell fraction (not recorded which). This sequence was found in a human donor in good health. CDR3 nucleotides: TGTGCCATCAGCCCGGGACAGGGCTCGGCACCGAACACCGGGGAGCTGTTTTTT. This gives the protein CAISPGQGSAPNTGELFF.